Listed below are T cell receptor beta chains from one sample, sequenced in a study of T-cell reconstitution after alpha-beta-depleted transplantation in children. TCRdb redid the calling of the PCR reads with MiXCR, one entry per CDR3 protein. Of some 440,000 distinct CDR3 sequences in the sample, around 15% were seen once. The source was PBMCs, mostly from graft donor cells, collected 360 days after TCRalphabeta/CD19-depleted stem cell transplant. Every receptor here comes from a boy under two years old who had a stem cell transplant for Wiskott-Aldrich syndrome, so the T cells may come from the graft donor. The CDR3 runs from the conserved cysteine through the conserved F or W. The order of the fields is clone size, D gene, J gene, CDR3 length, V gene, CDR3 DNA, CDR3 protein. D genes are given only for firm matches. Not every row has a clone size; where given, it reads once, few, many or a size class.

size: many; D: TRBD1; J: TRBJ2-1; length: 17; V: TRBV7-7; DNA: TGTGCCAGCAGCCCCCGGACAGGGATCAGCTCCTACAATGAGCAGTTCTTC; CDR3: CASSPRTGISSYNEQFF
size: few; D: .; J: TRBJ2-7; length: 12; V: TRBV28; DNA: TGTGCCAGCAGTTTCGAGGACTACGAGCAGTACTTC; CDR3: CASSFEDYEQYF
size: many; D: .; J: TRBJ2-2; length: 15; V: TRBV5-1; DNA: TGCGCCAGCAGCTTGGTAGGCGCGAACACCGGGGAGCTGTTTTTT; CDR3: CASSLVGANTGELFF
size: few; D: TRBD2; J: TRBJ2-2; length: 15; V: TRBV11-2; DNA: TGTGCCAGCAGCTTTAGCTGGGGGGGTAGCGGGGAGCTGTTTTTT; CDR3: CASSFSWGGSGELFF
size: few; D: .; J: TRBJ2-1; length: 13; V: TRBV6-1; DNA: TGTGCCAGCAAAGGAAGCGGTTACAATGAGCAGTTCTTC; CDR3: CASKGSGYNEQFF
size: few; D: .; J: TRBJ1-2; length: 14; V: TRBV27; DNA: TGTGCCAGCAGTTTGGTTAGAGGCACTTATGGCTACACCTTC; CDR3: CASSLVRGTYGYTF
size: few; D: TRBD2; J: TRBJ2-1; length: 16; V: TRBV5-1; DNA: TGCGCCAGCAGCGACGTGACTAGCCCCTCCTACAATGAGCAGTTCTTC; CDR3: CASSDVTSPSYNEQFF
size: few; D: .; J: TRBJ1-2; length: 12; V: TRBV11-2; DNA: TGTGCCAGCAGCAGGGTAGGATATGGCTACACCTTC; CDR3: CASSRVGYGYTF
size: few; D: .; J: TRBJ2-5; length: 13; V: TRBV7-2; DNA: TGTGCCAGCAGCTTTGGACACCCAGAGACCCAGTACTTC; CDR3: CASSFGHPETQYF
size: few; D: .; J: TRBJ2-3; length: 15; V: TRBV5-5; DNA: TGTGCCAGCAGCTTGCAGGGGAGAAGCACAGATACGCAGTATTTT; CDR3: CASSLQGRSTDTQYF
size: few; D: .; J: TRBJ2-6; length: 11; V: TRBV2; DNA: TGTGCCAGCAGTTATAACAACGTCCTGACTTTC; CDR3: CASSYNNVLTF
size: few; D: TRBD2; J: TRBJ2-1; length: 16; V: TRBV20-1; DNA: TGCAGTGCTAGAGATCCCAGGACTAGCGGGGGATATGAGCAGTTCTTC; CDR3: CSARDPRTSGGYEQFF
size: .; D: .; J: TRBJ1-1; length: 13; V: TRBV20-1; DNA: TGCAGTGCCTTACAGGATAGCGACACTGAAGCTTTCTTT; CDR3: CSALQDSDTEAFF
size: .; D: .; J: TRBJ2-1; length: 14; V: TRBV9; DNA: TGTGCCAGCAGCGGGGGGCTACCCTACAATGAGCAGTTCTTC; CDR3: CASSGGLPYNEQFF
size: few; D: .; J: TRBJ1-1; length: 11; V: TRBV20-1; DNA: TGCAGTGCTGGCCAGTACTTTGAAGCTTTCTTT; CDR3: CSAGQYFEAFF
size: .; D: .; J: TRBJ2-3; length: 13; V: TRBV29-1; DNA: TGCAGCGTTATGGGACCACGGGCAGATACGCAGTATTTT; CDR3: CSVMGPRADTQYF
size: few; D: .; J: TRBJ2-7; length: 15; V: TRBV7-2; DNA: TGTGCCAGCAGCTCTACAGGGCACGGTTACTACGAGCAGTACTTC; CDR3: CASSSTGHGYYEQYF
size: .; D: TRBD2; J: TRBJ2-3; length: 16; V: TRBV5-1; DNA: TGCGCCAGCAGCTCCCCCCCTAGCGGGACGATAGATACGCAGTATTTT; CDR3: CASSSPPSGTIDTQYF
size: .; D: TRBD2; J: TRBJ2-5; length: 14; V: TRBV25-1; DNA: TGTGCCAGCAGTGAAGGGGGGAGGGTGGAGACCCAGTACTTC; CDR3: CASSEGGRVETQYF
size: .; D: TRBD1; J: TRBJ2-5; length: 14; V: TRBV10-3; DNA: TGTGCCATCAATCCCAGGGGGCCAGGGGAGACCCAGTACTTC; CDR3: CAINPRGPGETQYF
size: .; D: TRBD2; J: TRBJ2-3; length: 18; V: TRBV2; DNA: TGTGCCAGCAGTGGGGCGGCTAGCGGGAGCTGGTACACAGATACGCAGTATTTT; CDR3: CASSGAASGSWYTDTQYF
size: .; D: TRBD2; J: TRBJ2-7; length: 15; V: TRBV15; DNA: TGTGCCACCAGCAGAGATCCCCGGGGGGCCTACGAGCAGTACTTC; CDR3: CATSRDPRGAYEQYF
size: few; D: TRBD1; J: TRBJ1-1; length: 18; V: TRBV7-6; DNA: TGTGCCAGCAGCTTATTTCCGGGACAGGGATTTTTGGGCACTGAAGCTTTCTTT; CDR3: CASSLFPGQGFLGTEAFF
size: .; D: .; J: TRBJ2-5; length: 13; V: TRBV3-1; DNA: TGTGCCAGCAGGCAACAGGGGGGGGAGACCCAGTACTTC; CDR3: CASRQQGGETQYF
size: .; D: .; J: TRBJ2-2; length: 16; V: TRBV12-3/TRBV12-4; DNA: TGTGCCAGCACCGGATTAGGCTCGACAGGAACCGGGGAGCTGTTTTTT; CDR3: CASTGLGSTGTGELFF
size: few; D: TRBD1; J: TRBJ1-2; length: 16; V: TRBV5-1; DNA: TGCGCCAGCAGCTTGGCGGGGGACAGGGGGAACTATGGCTACACCTTC; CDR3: CASSLAGDRGNYGYTF
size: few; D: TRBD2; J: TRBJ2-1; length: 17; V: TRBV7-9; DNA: TGTGCCAGCAGCCGCCCCGGGGGGTCAAGCTCCTACAATGAGCAGTTCTTC; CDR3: CASSRPGGSSSYNEQFF
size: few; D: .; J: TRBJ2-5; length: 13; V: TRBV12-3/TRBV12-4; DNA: TGTGCCAGCAGCTCGGACAGTTTGGGGACCCAGTACTTC; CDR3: CASSSDSLGTQYF
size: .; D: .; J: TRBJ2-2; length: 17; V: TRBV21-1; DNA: TGTGCCAGCAGCCGAGGGGACGGGGGGGCCGGCACCGGGGAGCTGTTTTTT; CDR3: CASSRGDGGAGTGELFF
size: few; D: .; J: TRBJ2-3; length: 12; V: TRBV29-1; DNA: TGCAGCGTTGGTTCTAGCACAGATACGCAGTATTTT; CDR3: CSVGSSTDTQYF
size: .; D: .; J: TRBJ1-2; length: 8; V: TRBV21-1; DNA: TGTGCCAGCAGCATGGACGACTTC; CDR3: CASSMDDF
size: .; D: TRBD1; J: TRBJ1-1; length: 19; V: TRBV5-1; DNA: TGCGCCAGCAGCTCCCGACTGAGTGGCAGGGGGAAGGTGAACACTGAAGCTTTCTTT; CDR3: CASSSRLSGRGKVNTEAFF
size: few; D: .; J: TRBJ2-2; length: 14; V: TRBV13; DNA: TGTGCCAGCATAGACAAACCGAACACCGGGGAGCTGTTTTTT; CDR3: CASIDKPNTGELFF
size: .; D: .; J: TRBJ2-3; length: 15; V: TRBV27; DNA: TGTGCCAGCAGTTTACAGCCAATTAGCGCAGATACGCAGTATTTT; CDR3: CASSLQPISADTQYF